Sequencing of this T cell receptor beta chain was carried out in a study of cytotoxic CD8 clonotypes in ibrutinib-treated CLL (dated by TCRdb to 2020 to 2023). General notes on the study: The cohort was composed of approximately 11 relapsed/refractory and approximately 14 treatment-naive patients; IGHV unmutated status was identified in 17 patients. Responses were partial in 24 patients and complete in 2; after median approximately 69 months follow-up, around 15 stayed in remission and about twelve progressed. Response samples were obtained after a median of 12 months of treatment, with a range of roughly 6 to 40 months. Samples averaged 255,043 productive templates and more than 85,000 productive rearrangements. Of the approximately 86 participants in the trial, roughly 25 had longitudinal samples available. Cryopreserved peripheral blood mononuclear cells were obtained before treatment, at response, and at either sustained remission or disease progression. All remission and progressive disease samples were collected while patients were still receiving ibrutinib. Broader findings and caveats from the paper: An increase in clonality was observed at ibrutinib response, with clonality remaining stable during sustained remission and falling back toward baseline at progression. Sampling times were not matched between sustained-remission and progressing patients, and lymph node repertoires were not studied. Public clonotypes were rare and either shrank or stayed stable during treatment, and the rise in clonality at ibrutinib response reflected expansion of private clonotypes. At baseline, clonality was higher than in age-matched healthy donors and showed a strong correlation with circulating CD8+ T-cell counts.

CDR1 SGHNT and CDR2 YYREEE are derived from the germline V gene (reference sequence). Reading from cysteine to phenylalanine, the CDR3 counts 15 amino acids. Just the 45-base CDR3 DNA is kept, in frame starting at base 1. The germline V end is reduced by 3 bases and the J end by 7 bases; junction bases left unmatched: 10. The time point label for this specimen denotes: approximately eleven months on ibrutinib. For TCR beta library preparation, approximately 2 micrograms of genomic DNA were extracted from the cryopreserved PBMCs. High-throughput TCR beta sequencing was performed on longitudinal blood samples from CLL patients receiving ibrutinib monotherapy. The patients were enrolled in a single-center, open-label phase 2 trial of ibrutinib monotherapy. Each clonotype received, on average, around 10x coverage in deep resolution sequencing performed on a MiSeq, where the target depth lay between 1 in 1 million and 1 in 200,000 T cells. The immunoSEQ hsTCRB Kit was used to generate TCR beta libraries. The paper's processing steps were these. The data were analyzed with ImmunoSEQ Analyzer and ImmunoSEQ Data Assistant, and V, D and J gene assignments followed IMGT definitions. Clonality was computed as one minus normalized Shannon entropy of productive rearrangement frequencies, ranging from 0 to 1. Only overrepresented clonotypes making up at least 0.05% of each patient's repertoire were included in the public clonotype analysis. Approximately 14 age-matched healthy donor repertoires from immuneACCESS served as clonality controls. TCRdb's version of the immuneACCESS table is confined to in-frame rearrangements and falls short of the full clone set. An unresolved V gene accounts for under half of the shortfall where checked; the remainder is of unknown origin. That table gives V, J and clone size, and the DNA gave D and trimming. The sample table contains fewer than 90,000 clones; only one count was recorded for around 68% of them. The ten most abundant clones make up approximately 6.2% of the sample.

Concerning this clone itself: It lacks a known antigen. Nothing much larger sits one base from this clone, and base qualities are not available.

The V and J genes are TRBV5-4 and TRBJ2-1; 7 bases in between match TRBD2. The receptor was isolated from a human donor with chronic lymphocytic leukemia. The starting material was PBMCs, obtained after 12 months of ibrutinib treatment. CDR3 protein: CASSSGDYPQNEQFF. The sequence in DNA is TGTGCCAGCAGCTCCGGGGACTATCCGCAGAATGAGCAGTTCTTC.